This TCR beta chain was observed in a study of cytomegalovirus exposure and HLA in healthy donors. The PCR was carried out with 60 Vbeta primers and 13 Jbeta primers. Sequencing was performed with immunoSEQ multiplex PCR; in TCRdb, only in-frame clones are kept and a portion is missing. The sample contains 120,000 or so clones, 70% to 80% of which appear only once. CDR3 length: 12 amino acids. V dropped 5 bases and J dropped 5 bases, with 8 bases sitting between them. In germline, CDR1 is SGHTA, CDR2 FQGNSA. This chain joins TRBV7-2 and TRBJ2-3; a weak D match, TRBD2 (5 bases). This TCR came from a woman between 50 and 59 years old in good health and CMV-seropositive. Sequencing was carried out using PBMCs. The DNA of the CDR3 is TGTGCCAGCAGCCCCGGAGGAGATACGCAGTATTTT. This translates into CASSPGGDTQYF. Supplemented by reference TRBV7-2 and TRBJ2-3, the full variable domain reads GAGVSQSPSNKVTEKGKDVELRCDPISGHTALYWYRQSLGQGLEFLIYFQGNSAPDKSGLPSDRFSAERTGGSVSTLTIQRTQQEDSAVYLCASSPGGDTQYFGPGTRLTVL.